This TCR beta chain is from a study of OX40 agonist ivuxolimab in advanced cancers. Repertoires were generated with immunoSEQ multiplex PCR, while TCRdb's copy carries only in-frame clones and drops some. The repertoire holds some 79,000 clones, with over 75% as singletons. V was pared by 4 bases and J by 0 bases, with 3 bases of the junction left unmatched. Germline assignment: CDR1 SGHRS and CDR2 YFSETQ. This CDR3 comprises 15 residues. As to this clone: Its antigen is not known.

Study-level points and caveats: Some nonresponders additionally presented with little normalized T-cell clonal expansion.

Sequences were derived from CD4+ or CD8+ T cells sorted from blood, sampled in a trial of the OX40 agonist ivuxolimab. The chain couples TRBV5-1 to TRBJ2-3; TRBD2 aligns across 9 bases. The sequence was collected from an adult with an advanced solid tumor such as melanoma, head and neck, liver or kidney cancer. The DNA for the CDR3 is TGCGCCAGCAGCGGACTAGCGCCTAGCACAGATACGCAGTATTTT. The encoded protein is CASSGLAPSTDTQYF.